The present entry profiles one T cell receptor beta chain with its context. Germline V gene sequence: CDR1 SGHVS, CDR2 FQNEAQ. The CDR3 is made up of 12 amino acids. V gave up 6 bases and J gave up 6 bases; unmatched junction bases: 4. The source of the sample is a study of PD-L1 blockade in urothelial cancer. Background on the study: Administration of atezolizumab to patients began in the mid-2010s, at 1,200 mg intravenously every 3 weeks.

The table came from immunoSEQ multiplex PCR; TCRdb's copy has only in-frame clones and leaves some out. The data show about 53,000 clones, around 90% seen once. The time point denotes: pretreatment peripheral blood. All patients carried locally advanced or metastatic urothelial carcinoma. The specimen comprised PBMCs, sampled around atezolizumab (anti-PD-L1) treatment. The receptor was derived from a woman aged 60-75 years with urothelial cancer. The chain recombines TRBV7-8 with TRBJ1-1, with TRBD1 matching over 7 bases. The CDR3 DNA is TGTGCCAGCAGAGGACAGGCCGCTGAAGCTTTCTTT. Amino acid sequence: CASRGQAAEAFF.